This TCR beta chain was sequenced in a study of beta chain features in type 1 diabetes. Broader study findings: The study found fewer insertions and more deletions at VDJ junctions in type 1 diabetes patients. Moderately but significantly shorter TCRB CDR3s were found in Type 1 diabetes patients in all four CD4+ subsets. A PCR bias possibly favoring shorter templates would apply equally to patients and controls.

As for this clone: Antigen unknown.

There are 15 residues in the CDR3. The trim removed 3 bases at V and 3 bases at J, leaving 4 bases unmatched. Germline loops: CDR1 KGHSH, CDR2 LQKENI. Donors underwent one heparinised blood draw, approximately 120 mL on average. Sequencing targeted expressed TCRB transcripts, as all isolated RNA had been reverse transcribed. Assay used: immunoSEQ multiplex PCR; TCRdb lists only in-frame clones, some missing. This sample yields around 70,000 clones, of which roughly 50% are seen a single time; 0.7% belongs to the top ten. This receptor was taken from a young man with type 1 diabetes. The sample consisted of central memory CD4+ T cells from blood. The chain joins TRBV18 to TRBJ1-1, with 10 nucleotides matching TRBD1. CDR3 DNA: TGTGCCAGCTCACCCCGGGACAGGGGAGACACTGAAGCTTTCTTT. It translates to CASSPRDRGDTEAFF.